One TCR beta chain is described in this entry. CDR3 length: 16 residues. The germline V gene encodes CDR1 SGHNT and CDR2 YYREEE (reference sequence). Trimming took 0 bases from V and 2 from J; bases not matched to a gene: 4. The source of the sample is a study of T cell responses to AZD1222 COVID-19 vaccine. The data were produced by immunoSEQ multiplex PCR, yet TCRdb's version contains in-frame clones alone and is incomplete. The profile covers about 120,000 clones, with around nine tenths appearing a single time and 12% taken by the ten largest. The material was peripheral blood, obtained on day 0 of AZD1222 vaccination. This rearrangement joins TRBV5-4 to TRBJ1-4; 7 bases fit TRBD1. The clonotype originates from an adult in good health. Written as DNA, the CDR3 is TGTGCCAGCAGCTTGGGGGGGACAGTTACTAATGAAAAACTGTTTTTT. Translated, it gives CASSLGGTVTNEKLFF.